This TCR beta chain derives from a study of cytomegalovirus exposure and HLA in healthy donors. Turning to this clone: Its antigen remains unknown.

V lost 6 bases, J lost 5 bases, and 5 bases stayed unmatched. Germline loops: CDR1 MNHEY, CDR2 SVGAGI. This CDR3 region has 14 residues. General observations from the study: As a later analysis showed, several of the most significant clusters appeared to be linked to common viral pathogens.

PCR used 60 Vbeta primers and 13 Jbeta primers. This table comes from immunoSEQ multiplex PCR, and its TCRdb copy is limited to in-frame clones, with some not included. The sample comprises some 200,000 clones, approximately 84% of which are singletons, and 3% to 4% rests with the top ten. This clonotype was sampled from a man aged 50-60 years in good health and CMV-seronegative. The sequenced sample was PBMCs. The chain couples TRBV6-5 to TRBJ1-4; TRBD1 matches at 8 bases. In DNA, the CDR3 is TGTGCCAGCAGAAAACAGGGGGTGAATGAAAAACTGTTTTTT. It encodes CASRKQGVNEKLFF.